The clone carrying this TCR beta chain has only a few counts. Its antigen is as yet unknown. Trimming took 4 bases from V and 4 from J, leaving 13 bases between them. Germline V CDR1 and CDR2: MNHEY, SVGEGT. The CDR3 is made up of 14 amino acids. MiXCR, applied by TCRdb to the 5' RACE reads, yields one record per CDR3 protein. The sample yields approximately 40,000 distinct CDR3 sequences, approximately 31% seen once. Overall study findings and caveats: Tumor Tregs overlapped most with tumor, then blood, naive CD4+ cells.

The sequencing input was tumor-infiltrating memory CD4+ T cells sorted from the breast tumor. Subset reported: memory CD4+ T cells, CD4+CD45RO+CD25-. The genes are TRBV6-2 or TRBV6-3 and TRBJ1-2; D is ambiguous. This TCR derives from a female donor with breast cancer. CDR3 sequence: CASSFLTELYGYTF. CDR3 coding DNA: TGTGCCAGCAGTTTCCTGACCGAACTCTATGGCTACACCTTC.